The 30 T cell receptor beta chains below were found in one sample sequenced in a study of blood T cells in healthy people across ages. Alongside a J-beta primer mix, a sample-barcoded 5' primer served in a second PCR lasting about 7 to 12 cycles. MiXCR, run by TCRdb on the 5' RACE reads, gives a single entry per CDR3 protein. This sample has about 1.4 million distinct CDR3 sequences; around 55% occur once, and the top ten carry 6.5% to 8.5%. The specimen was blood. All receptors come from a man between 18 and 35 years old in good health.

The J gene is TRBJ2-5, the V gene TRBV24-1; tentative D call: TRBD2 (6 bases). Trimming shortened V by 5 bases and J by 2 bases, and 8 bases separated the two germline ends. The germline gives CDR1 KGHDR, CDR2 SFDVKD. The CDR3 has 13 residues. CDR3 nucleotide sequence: TGTGCCACCAGTGGCGGGGCACAAGAGACCCAGTACTTC. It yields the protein CATSGGAQETQYF.

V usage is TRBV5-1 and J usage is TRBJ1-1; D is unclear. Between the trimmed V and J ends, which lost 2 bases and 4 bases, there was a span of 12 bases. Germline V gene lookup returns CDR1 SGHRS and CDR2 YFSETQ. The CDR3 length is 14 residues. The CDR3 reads CASSFDGLATEAFF. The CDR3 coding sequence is TGCGCCAGCAGCTTTGATGGGCTCGCCACTGAAGCTTTCTTT.

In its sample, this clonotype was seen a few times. The CDR3 DNA sequence: TGCAGCGTTGAAGATCTGAGGGGCTCGGGAGAGACCCAGTACTTC. Amino acid sequence: CSVEDLRGSGETQYF. The gene calls are TRBV29-1 and TRBJ2-5; TRBD1 or TRBD2 may be the D gene (5 bases each). V shed 0 bases and J shed 4 bases, with 15 bases lying between them. In germline, CDR1 is SQVTM, CDR2 ANQGSEA. CDR3 length: 15 residues.

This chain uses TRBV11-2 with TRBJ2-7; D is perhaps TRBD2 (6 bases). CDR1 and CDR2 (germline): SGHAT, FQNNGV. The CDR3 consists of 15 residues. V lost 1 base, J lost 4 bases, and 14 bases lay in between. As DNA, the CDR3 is TGTGCCAGCAGCTTAGTGGGCGGGGTTCGATACGAGCAGTACTTC. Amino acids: CASSLVGGVRYEQYF.

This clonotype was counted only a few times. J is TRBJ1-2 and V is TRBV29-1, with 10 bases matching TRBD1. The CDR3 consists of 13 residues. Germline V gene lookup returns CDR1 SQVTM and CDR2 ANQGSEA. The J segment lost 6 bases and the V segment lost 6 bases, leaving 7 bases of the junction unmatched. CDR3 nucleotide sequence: TGCAGCGTCGACTTTGGACAGGGGGATGGCTACACCTTC. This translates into CSVDFGQGDGYTF.

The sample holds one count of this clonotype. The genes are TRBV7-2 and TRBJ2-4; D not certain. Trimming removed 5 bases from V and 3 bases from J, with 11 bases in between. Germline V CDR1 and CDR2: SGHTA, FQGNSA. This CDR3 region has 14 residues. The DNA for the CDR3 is TGTGCCAGCAGCGTAGTTGGCAGCAAAAACATTCAGTACTTC. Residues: CASSVVGSKNIQYF.

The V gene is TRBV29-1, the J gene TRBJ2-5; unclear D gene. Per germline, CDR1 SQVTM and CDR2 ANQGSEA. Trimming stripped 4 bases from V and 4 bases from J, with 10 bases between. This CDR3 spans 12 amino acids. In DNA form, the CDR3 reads TGCAGCGTTGCTAGGGCCGGAGAGACCCAGTACTTC. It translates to CSVARAGETQYF.

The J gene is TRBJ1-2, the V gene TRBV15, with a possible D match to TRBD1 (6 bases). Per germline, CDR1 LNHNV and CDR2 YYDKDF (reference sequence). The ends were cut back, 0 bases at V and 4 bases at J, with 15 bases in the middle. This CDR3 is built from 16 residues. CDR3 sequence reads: CATSRDLGHGLYGYTF. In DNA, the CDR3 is TGTGCCACCAGCAGAGATCTGGGACACGGACTCTATGGCTACACCTTC.

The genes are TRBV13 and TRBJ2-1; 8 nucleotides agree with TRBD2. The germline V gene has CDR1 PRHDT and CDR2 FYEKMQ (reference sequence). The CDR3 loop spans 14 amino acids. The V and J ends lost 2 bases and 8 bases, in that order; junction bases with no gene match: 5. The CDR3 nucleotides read TGTGCCAGCAGCTTATCAGCGGGAGCTGATGAGCAGTTCTTC. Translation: CASSLSAGADEQFF.

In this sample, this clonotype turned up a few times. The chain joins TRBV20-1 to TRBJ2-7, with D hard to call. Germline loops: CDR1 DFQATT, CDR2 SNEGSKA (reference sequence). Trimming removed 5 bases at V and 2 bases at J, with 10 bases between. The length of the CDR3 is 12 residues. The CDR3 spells CSALSTTYEQYF. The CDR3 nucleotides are TGCAGTGCTCTTTCCACTACCTACGAGCAGTACTTC.

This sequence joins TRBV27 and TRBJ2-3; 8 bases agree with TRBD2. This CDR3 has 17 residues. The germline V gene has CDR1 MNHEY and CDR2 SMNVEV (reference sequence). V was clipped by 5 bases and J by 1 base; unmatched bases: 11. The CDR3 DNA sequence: TGTGCCAGCAGTACTGTTGCCGGGACTAGTGGCACAGATACGCAGTATTTT. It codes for CASSTVAGTSGTDTQYF.

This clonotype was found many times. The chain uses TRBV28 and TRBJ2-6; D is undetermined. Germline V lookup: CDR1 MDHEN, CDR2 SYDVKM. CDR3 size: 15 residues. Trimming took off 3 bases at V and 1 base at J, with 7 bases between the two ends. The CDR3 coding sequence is TGTGCCAGCAGTTTGACGGATTCTGGGGCCAACGTCCTGACTTTC. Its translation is CASSLTDSGANVLTF.

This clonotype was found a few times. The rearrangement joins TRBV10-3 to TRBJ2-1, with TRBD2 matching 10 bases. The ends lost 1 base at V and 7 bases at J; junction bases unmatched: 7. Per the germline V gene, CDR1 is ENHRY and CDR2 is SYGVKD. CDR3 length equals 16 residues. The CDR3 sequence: CAISEFGELAGNEQFF. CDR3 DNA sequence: TGTGCCATCAGTGAGTTTGGAGAACTAGCGGGAAATGAGCAGTTCTTC.

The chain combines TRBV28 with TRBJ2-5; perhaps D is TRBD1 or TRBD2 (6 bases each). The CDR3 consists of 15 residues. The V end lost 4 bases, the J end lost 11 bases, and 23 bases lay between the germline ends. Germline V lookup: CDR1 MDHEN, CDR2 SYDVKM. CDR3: CASSSRRTGGGEQYF. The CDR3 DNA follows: TGTGCCAGCAGTTCCCGACGCACCGGAGGGGGAGAGCAGTACTTC.

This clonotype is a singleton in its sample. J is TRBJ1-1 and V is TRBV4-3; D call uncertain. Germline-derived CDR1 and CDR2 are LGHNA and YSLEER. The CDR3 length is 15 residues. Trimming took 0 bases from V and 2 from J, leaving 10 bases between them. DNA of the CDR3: TGCGCCAGCAGCCAAGATATCCAGATTAACACTGAAGCTTTCTTT. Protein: CASSQDIQINTEAFF.

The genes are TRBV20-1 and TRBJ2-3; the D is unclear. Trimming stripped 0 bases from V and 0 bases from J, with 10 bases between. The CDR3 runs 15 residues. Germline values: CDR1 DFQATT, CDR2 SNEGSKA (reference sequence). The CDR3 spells CSARDSASSTDTQYF. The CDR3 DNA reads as TGCAGTGCTAGAGACAGTGCCTCTAGCACAGATACGCAGTATTTT.

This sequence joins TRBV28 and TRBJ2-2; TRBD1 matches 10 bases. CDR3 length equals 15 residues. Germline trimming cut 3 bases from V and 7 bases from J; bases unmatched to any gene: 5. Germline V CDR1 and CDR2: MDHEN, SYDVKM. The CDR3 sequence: CASSLGQGYGGELFF. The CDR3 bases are TGTGCCAGCAGTTTGGGACAGGGGTACGGCGGGGAGCTGTTTTTT.

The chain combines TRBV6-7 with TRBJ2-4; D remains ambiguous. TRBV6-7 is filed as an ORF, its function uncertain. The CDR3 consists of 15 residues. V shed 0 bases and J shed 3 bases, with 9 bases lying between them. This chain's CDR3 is CASSYSERCKNIQYF. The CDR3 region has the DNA TGTGCCAGCAGTTACTCCGAGAGGTGCAAAAACATTCAGTACTTC.

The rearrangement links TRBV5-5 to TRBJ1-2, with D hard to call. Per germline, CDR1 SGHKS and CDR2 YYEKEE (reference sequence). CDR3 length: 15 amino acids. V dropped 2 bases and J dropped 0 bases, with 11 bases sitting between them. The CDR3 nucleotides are TGTGCCAGCAGCTTTGTGTCAGGAACTAACTATGGCTACACCTTC. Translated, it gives CASSFVSGTNYGYTF.

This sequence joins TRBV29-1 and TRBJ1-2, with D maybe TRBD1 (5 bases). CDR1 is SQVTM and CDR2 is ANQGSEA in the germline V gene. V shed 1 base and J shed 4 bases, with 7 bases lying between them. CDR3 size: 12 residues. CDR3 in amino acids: CSVEGGFYGYTF. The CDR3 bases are TGCAGCGTTGAAGGGGGCTTCTATGGCTACACCTTC.

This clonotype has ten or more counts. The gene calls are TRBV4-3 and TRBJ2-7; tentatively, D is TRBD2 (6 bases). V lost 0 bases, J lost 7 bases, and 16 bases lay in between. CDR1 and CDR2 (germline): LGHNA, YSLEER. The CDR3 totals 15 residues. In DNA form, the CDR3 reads TGCGCCAGCAGCCAAGAGGACGGGGGAGCAGGAGAGCAGTACTTC. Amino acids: CASSQEDGGAGEQYF.

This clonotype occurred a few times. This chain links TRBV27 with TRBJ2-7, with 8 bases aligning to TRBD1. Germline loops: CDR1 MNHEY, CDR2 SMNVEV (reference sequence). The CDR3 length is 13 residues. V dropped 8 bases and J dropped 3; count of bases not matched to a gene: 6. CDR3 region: CASQQGGGYEQYF. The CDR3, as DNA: TGTGCCAGCCAACAGGGGGGAGGCTACGAGCAGTACTTC.

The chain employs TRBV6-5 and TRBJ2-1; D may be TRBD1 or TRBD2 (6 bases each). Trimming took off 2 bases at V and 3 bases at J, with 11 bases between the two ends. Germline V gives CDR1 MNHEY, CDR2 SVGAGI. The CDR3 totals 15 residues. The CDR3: CASSYGGRGYNEQFF. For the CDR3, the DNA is TGTGCCAGCAGTTACGGGGGGCGCGGCTACAATGAGCAGTTCTTC.

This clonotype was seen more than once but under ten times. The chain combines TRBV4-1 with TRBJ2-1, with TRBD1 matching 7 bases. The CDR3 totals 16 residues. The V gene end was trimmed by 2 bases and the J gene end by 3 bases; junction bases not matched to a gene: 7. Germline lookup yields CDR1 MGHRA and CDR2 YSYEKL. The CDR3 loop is CASSQSTGVGYNEQFF. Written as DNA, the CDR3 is TGCGCCAGCAGCCAATCAACAGGGGTAGGCTACAATGAGCAGTTCTTC.

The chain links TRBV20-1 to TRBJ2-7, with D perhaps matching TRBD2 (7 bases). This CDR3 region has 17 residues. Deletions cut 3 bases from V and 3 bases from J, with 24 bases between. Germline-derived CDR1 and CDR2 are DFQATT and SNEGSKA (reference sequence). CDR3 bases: TGCAGTGCTAGCGGGGGGCTAATGGCTCCCCACTACTACGAGCAGTACTTC. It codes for CSASGGLMAPHYYEQYF.

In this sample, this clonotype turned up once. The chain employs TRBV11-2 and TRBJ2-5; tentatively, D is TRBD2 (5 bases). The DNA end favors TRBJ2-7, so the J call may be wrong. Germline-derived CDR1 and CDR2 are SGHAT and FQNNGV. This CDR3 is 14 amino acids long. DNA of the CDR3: TGTGCCAGCAGCTTGACGGGGTCATTGGACGAGCAGTACTTC. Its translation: CASSLTGSLDEQYF.

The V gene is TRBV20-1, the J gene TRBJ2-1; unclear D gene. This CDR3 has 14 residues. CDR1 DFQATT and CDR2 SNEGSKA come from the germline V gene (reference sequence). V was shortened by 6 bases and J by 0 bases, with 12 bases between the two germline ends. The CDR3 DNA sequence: TGCAGTGCGACGCGCAGCTACTCCTACAATGAGCAGTTCTTC. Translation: CSATRSYSYNEQFF.

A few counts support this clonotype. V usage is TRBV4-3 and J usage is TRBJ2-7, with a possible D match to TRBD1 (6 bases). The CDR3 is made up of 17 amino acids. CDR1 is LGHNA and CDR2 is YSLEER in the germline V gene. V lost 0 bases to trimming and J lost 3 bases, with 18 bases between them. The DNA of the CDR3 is TGCGCCAGCAGCCAAGATCTTAGGGGGAATTCGCTCTACGAGCAGTACTTC. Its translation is CASSQDLRGNSLYEQYF.

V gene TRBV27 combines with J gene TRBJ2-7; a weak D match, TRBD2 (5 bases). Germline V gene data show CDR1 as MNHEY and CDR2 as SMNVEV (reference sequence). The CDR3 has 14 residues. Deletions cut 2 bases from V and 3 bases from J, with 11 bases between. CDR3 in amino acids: CASSLRGNLYEQYF. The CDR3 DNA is TGTGCCAGCAGTTTACGGGGAAACCTCTACGAGCAGTACTTC.

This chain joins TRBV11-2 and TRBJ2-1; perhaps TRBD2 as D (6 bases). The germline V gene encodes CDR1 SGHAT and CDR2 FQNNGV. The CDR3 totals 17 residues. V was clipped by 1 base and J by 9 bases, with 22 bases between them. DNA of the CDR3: TGTGCCAGCAGCTTAGCCTTAGTGGGGGGTAGGAGTAGTGAGCAGTTCTTC. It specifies CASSLALVGGRSSEQFF.